A selection of T cell receptor beta chains follows, all from one sample in a study of blood T cell repertoires in COVID-19. Libraries were prepared by immunoSEQ multiplex PCR; TCRdb keeps only in-frame clonotypes and omits some of them. The table has over 10,000 clones, about four fifths seen once. The specimen sequenced was peripheral blood. The source is a man older than 75 with acute or convalescent COVID-19. Each CDR3 is given with its conserved first and last residue. A D gene is named only where the DNA matches it firmly. Clone size appears in some rows only: once, few, many, or a class for an expanded clone.

>-|TRBJ1-2|TRBV28|16|TRBD1
TGTGCCAGCAGTCTCACCCTCCGGACAGGGTACTATGGCTACACCTTC
CASSLTLRTGYYGYTF
>-|TRBJ1-1|TRBV7-3|14|-
TGTGCCAGCAGCTTGGGGGGGTATGGCACTGAAGCTTTCTTT
CASSLGGYGTEAFF
>-|TRBJ2-2|TRBV19|13|-
TGTGCCAGTAGTATAGCTTCGGCCGGGGAGCTGTTTTTT
CASSIASAGELFF
>-|TRBJ1-2|TRBV2|13|TRBD1
TGTGCCAGCAGACAGACAGGGACTAGAGGCTACACCTTC
CASRQTGTRGYTF
>-|TRBJ1-5|TRBV12-3/TRBV12-4|11|-
TGTGCCAGCAGTTCCGGGCAGCCCCAGCATTTT
CASSSGQPQHF
>-|TRBJ1-6|TRBV2|18|TRBD1
TGTGCCTCGGAGGATTGGGGACAGGGCAGCTCCTATAATTCACCCCTCCACTTT
CASEDWGQGSSYNSPLHF
>-|TRBJ2-1|TRBV15|19|TRBD2
TGTGCCACCAGCAGAGGTGGCCCGATTAGCGGGATTACCTACAATGAGCAGTTCTTC
CATSRGGPISGITYNEQFF
>-|TRBJ1-1|TRBV3-1/TRBV3-2|16|-
TGTGCCAGCAGCCACTCTGCGGGGTCGAGGAACACTGAAGCTTTCTTT
CASSHSAGSRNTEAFF
>few|TRBJ1-2|TRBV25-1|13|-
TGTGCCAGCAGTGCCCTAGGAACGGGGGGCTACACCTTC
CASSALGTGGYTF
>once|TRBJ1-1|TRBV6-6|15|-
TGTGCCAGCAGTCCTAGATTCGCGGGAGACACTGAAGCTTTCTTT
CASSPRFAGDTEAFF